This entry lists 2 T cell receptor beta chains sequenced from one sample in a study of blood T cell repertoires in COVID-19. The protocol was immunoSEQ multiplex PCR, while the TCRdb copy is restricted to in-frame clones and leaves out a portion. The sample lists 85,000 to 95,000 clones, about three quarters occurring once. The sequenced sample consisted of peripheral blood. The receptors here all came from a man between 65 and 85 years old with acute or convalescent COVID-19.

The V call is TRBV9, the J call TRBJ2-2; unclear D gene. The CDR3 contains 14 residues. The V gene lost 1 base and the J gene lost 0 bases, with 4 bases spanning the gap. Germline-derived CDR1 and CDR2 are SGDLS and YYNGEE. The CDR3 region has the DNA TGTGCCAGCAGCGTACAATCGAACACCGGGGAGCTGTTTTTT. Translating gives CASSVQSNTGELFF.

The V call is TRBV28, the J call TRBJ2-1, with TRBD1 matching 8 bases. After removal of 3 bases from V and 7 bases from J, the junction contained 5 bases not matched to a gene. The CDR3 loop spans 14 amino acids. From germline, CDR1 is MDHEN and CDR2 SYDVKM. CDR3 in DNA: TGTGCCAGCAGTTTGGGTCAGGGGGCGAATGAGCAGTTCTTC. This translates into CASSLGQGANEQFF.